The following is a TCR beta chain sequence with its context. Germline CDR1 DFQATT, CDR2 SNEGSKA (reference sequence). Trimming took 2 bases from V and 2 from J; bases not matched to a gene: 3. The CDR3 sequence is 14 residues long. This record comes from a study of blood T cells in healthy people across ages. Extractions gave at least 5.5 micrograms of total RNA per sample. Using a J-beta primer mix together with a sample-barcoded 5' primer, a second PCR was run for 7 to 11 cycles. MiXCR was run by TCRdb on the 5' RACE reads, yielding one entry per CDR3 protein. The sample yields 1.5 million to 2 million distinct CDR3 sequences, around 42% seen once.

V gene TRBV20-1 combines with J gene TRBJ2-3; 8 nucleotides match TRBD2. This clonotype was sampled from a human donor in good health. Sequencing was carried out using blood. As DNA, the CDR3 is TGCAGTGCTAGACGAGCGGGGGTCACAGATACGCAGTATTTT. Translation: CSARRAGVTDTQYF.